Shown below are 2 T cell receptor beta chains from a single sample sequenced in a study of T cell repertoires in cytomegalovirus infection. A single record per CDR3 protein comes from TCRdb applying MiXCR to the reads. The data hold 740,000 or so distinct CDR3 sequences, with 35% to 40% observed a single time. The sequenced sample was PBMCs. These receptors came from a human donor in good health (CMV status not recorded). Some clones in this sample may be carry-over from other donors' samples.

The table lists this clonotype with many counts. This chain joins TRBV6-1 and TRBJ1-6; the D is unclear. CDR1 is MNHNS, CDR2 SASEGT, per germline. The CDR3 runs to 13 residues. V lost 0 bases and J 4 bases, leaving 1 base between the germline ends. CDR3 amino acids: CASSEAYNSPLHF. DNA for the CDR3: TGTGCCAGCAGTGAAGCATATAATTCACCCCTCCACTTT.

The V call is TRBV2, the J call TRBJ1-2; D perhaps matches TRBD1 (6 bases). The V gene lost 2 bases and the J gene lost 2 bases, with 18 bases spanning the gap. CDR3 length: 17 amino acids. Germline V gene lookup returns CDR1 SNHLY and CDR2 FYNNEI. The CDR3 region has the DNA TGTGCCAGCAGTGAACGGGACATCCAGTCGGGGAACTATGGCTACACCTTC. Its translation: CASSERDIQSGNYGYTF.